This T cell receptor (beta chain) appears in the sequencing data of a study of OX40 agonist ivuxolimab in advanced cancers. Losses at the gene ends were 5 bases for V and 8 bases for J; bases not matched to a gene: 2. CDR3 length: 12 residues. Germline V gives CDR1 LGHNT, CDR2 FRNRAP. Profiling relied on immunoSEQ multiplex PCR, and the TCRdb table lists in-frame clones only, not all of them. The sample has some 74,000 clones; approximately 94% are singletons. This chain joins TRBV12-5 and TRBJ2-1, with TRBD1 identical over 8 bases. The starting material was CD4+ or CD8+ T cells sorted from blood, obtained in a trial of the OX40 agonist ivuxolimab. The receptor's source is an adult with an advanced solid tumor such as melanoma, head and neck, liver or kidney cancer. The DNA of the CDR3 is TGTGCTAGTGGTGAACAGGGGGATGAGCAGTTCTTC. Protein sequence: CASGEQGDEQFF.